This TCR beta chain is from a study of human T cells and chemical hapten exposure. TCRdb itself ran the RACE reads through MiXCR, one entry per CDR3 protein. Of roughly 180,000 distinct CDR3 sequences in the sample, 20% to 25% were seen once. The CDR3 sequence is 17 residues long. The germline V gene encodes CDR1 SEHNR and CDR2 FQNEAQ (reference sequence). The V end was cut by 1 base, the J end by 7 bases, with 20 bases between. Documented time point: patch test 1, 2 weeks after DPC sensitization. The treatment was: therapeutic diphenylcyclopropenone sensitization with weekly scalp DPC. The J gene is TRBJ2-1, the V gene TRBV7-9; D gene ambiguous. Sequenced material: whole blood, taken in connection with sensitization to the hapten diphenylcyclopropenone (DPC). The TCR was taken from a woman in her forties or fifties with alopecia areata. Some clones in this sample may be carry-over from other donors' samples. CDR3 region: CASSLGVDFFIGNEQFF. The CDR3 nucleotides are TGTGCCAGCAGCTTAGGGGTAGACTTTTTCATCGGGAATGAGCAGTTCTTC.